This is a list of T cell receptor beta chains from one sample in a study of CD8 T cells in ankylosing spondylitis. In TCRdb, the 5' RACE reads were re-called with MiXCR into one record per CDR3 protein. Of under 950,000 distinct CDR3 sequences in the sample, around 17% were seen once. Sequencing was performed on blood, either unsorted or a sorted T cell fraction (not recorded which). These receptor sequences come from a male donor with ankylosing spondylitis. Both conserved end residues are part of each CDR3. The D gene is left open where the match is weak. Rows give clone size only sometimes, using once, few, many, or a class for an expanded clone.

TRBV6-5	few	.	TRBJ1-3	TGTGCCAGCAGTTACTCGAGGACGTTAGCTGGAAACACCATATATTTT	CASSYSRTLAGNTIYF
TRBV4-3	few	TRBD2	TRBJ2-1	TGCGCCAGCAGCCAAGATAGCGGGAGGGCCCATGAGCAGTTCTTC	CASSQDSGRAHEQFF
TRBV20-1	.	.	TRBJ1-2	TGCAGTGCTACGAAAACGACAGGCTACTTTAACTATGGCTACACCTTC	CSATKTTGYFNYGYTF
TRBV9	.	.	TRBJ1-5	TGTGCCAGCAGCGTAGACGGGTGGGGGAATCAGCCCCAGCATTTT	CASSVDGWGNQPQHF
TRBV29-1	.	.	TRBJ2-3	TGCAGCGTCACGGGAGCAGATACGCAGTATTTT	CSVTGADTQYF
TRBV5-1	.	.	TRBJ1-3	TGCGCCAGCACCCAGACAGCCTCTGGAAACACCATATATTTT	CASTQTASGNTIYF
TRBV20-1	few	TRBD2	TRBJ2-3	TGCAGTGCTTGGAGCGGGAGTAGCGGTGATACGCAGTATTTT	CSAWSGSSGDTQYF
TRBV21-1	.	.	TRBJ2-1	TGTGCCAGCAGCAAAGAGCGGACCCTCTACAATGAGCAGTTCTTC	CASSKERTLYNEQFF
TRBV5-8	few	TRBD2	TRBJ2-2	TGTGCCAGCAGCTTGACATTTGGACTAGCGACAACCGGGGAGCTGTTTTTT	CASSLTFGLATTGELFF
TRBV20-1	few	.	TRBJ2-3	TGCAGTGCTAGAGGTTGGCAGGGGGGGACAGATACGCAGTATTTT	CSARGWQGGTDTQYF
TRBV7-2	.	.	TRBJ2-4	TGTGCCAGCAGCGGCCGACAGGTAGACATTCAGTACTTC	CASSGRQVDIQYF
TRBV28	few	.	TRBJ2-5	TGTGCCAGCAGTTTCCTTCTGGAGACCCAGTACTTC	CASSFLLETQYF
TRBV9	few	.	TRBJ1-2	TGTGCCAGCAGCAAGGGATTAGGCTACACCTTC	CASSKGLGYTF
TRBV20-1	few	.	TRBJ1-1	TGCAGTGGCATGAGGGGCGCAGACACTGAAGCTTTCTTT	CSGMRGADTEAFF
TRBV12-3/TRBV12-4	.	TRBD1	TRBJ1-3	TGTGCCAGCAGACTCGCGACAGGGGGTGGAAACACCATATATTTT	CASRLATGGGNTIYF
TRBV27	few	TRBD2	TRBJ2-7	TGTGCCAGCAACCCCACTAGCGGGAGCCTATACGAGCAGTACTTC	CASNPTSGSLYEQYF
TRBV7-9	few	.	TRBJ2-4	TGTGTCGGCAGCTCCGGGGCCAAAAACATTCAGTACTTC	CVGSSGAKNIQYF
TRBV5-1	many	TRBD2	TRBJ2-5	TGCGCCAGCAGCCCGGGACTAGCGGGAAAAGAGACCCAGTACTTC	CASSPGLAGKETQYF